This record concerns one T cell receptor beta chain sequence. Its antigen is as yet unknown. The source of the sample is a study of cytomegalovirus exposure and HLA in healthy donors. Study findings and constraints: Reportedly, HLA-A and HLA-B alleles of most subjects were accurately predicted from TCR beta. Listed as cytomegalovirus-associated were 150 to 200 TCR beta chains. Later analysis identified around 15,000 TCR beta sequences associated with HLA alleles, using a false discovery rate threshold of 0.05. It was shown in a later analysis that HLA-associated TCR beta chains were more clonally expanded than other, equally common chains.

The PCR had 60 Vbeta and 13 Jbeta primers. Measured with immunoSEQ multiplex PCR; TCRdb has only the in-frame clones, and not every one. Of 160,000 or so clones listed, roughly four fifths are singletons. Germline assignment: CDR1 MNHEY and CDR2 SVGAGI. The length of the CDR3 is 15 residues. Deletions cut 6 bases from V and 2 bases from J, with 16 bases between. The sample taken for sequencing was PBMCs. The sequence derives from a man aged 35-49 years in good health and CMV-seronegative. V and J are TRBV6-5 and TRBJ2-5; D possibly corresponds to TRBD2 (5 bases). CDR3 nucleotide sequence: TGTGCCAGCAGCCCTGGCGCCGGGGATCAAGAGACCCAGTACTTC. As protein: CASSPGAGDQETQYF.